The sequence of this T cell receptor beta chain was determined in a study of T-cell reconstitution after alpha-beta-depleted transplantation in children (dated by TCRdb to 2015 to 2016). Turning to the overall study: The study quantitatively tracked T-cell immune reconstitution after TCRalphabeta/CD19-depleted allogeneic hematopoietic cell transplantation in children using TCR repertoire profiling. Study-wide conclusions, independent of this receptor: The frequencies of hyperexpanded clones fell over the following months, and after one year, T-cell counts and TCRbeta diversity were mostly attributed to newly produced T cells. About two months after transplant, the apparently early recovery of alphabetaT-cell counts reportedly depended on just several hundred clones that had expanded rapidly and came from non-depleted graft cells. In some patients, high TCRbeta diversity at day 60 was attributed to recipient T cells and intrathymic progenitors that had survived conditioning.

This clonotype has a count of ten or more. The clone's antigen remains unknown. Per-nucleotide qualities are absent, and no much larger clonotype sits a single base away. The treatment or condition label, as the study defines it: allogeneic hematopoietic cell transplantation with graft depleted of TCRalphabeta T cells and CD19 B cells. The transplant recipients were children given TCRalphabeta/CD19-depleted allogeneic hematopoietic cell grafts. The library was made by PCR. Sequenced using an Illumina HiSeq 2500. To normalize quantification of the TCRbeta repertoire, the TCR libraries were built with molecular barcoding that relied on unique molecular identifiers. In-frame beta chains were kept once TCRdb had trimmed the public reads at Q25 with fastp and called clones with MiXCR. Here each entry gathers all rows of one CDR3 protein and keeps the most common genes and DNA. The sample table holds 150,000 to 250,000 distinct CDR3 sequences, of which 5% to 6.5% were seen once. Roughly 4.5% of the sample comes from the top ten.

The receptor's source is a girl under two years old with combined immunodeficiency, due to receive a stem cell transplant. The sequences come from PBMCs, collected before TCRalphabeta/CD19-depleted stem cell transplant.

The DNA is as follows: TGTGCCAGCAGTTACCGGCAGGGACATCAGCCCCAGCATTTT. Its translation reads: CASSYRQGHQPQHF. The chain joins TRBV6-5 to TRBJ1-5, and TRBD1 may be the D gene, going by 5 matching bases. Sequences MNHEY (CDR1) and SVGAGI (CDR2) are obtained from the germline V gene. The CDR3 starts with the cysteine, ends with the phenylalanine, and has 14 residues. Just the 42-base CDR3 DNA is kept, in frame starting at base 1. V gives up 2 bases and J gives up 5 bases, and the segment between their germline ends measures 10 bases.